Following are 10 T cell receptor beta chains from one sample sequenced in a study of early T cells in non-severe SARS-CoV-2 infection. TCRdb processed the 5' RACE reads anew with MiXCR; each CDR3 protein has one entry. The table shows roughly 52,000 distinct CDR3 sequences, with 5.5% to 8.5% occurring only once. The sample here was whole blood, taken at baseline. The receptors here all came from an adult who was a healthcare worker with PCR-confirmed SARS-CoV-2 infection or an uninfected control (not recorded which).

This clonotype was seen at least ten times. This chain joins TRBV20-1 and TRBJ1-5, with D possibly being TRBD1 (6 bases). CDR3 length equals 14 residues. The V end was cut by 5 bases, the J end by 7 bases, with 18 bases between. CDR1 is DFQATT and CDR2 is SNEGSKA in the germline V gene (reference sequence). The CDR3 nucleotides are TGCAGTGCTGGGCGCAGGGGAAGAAGGCAGCCCCAGCATTTT. Translation: CSAGRRGRRQPQHF.

J is TRBJ2-7 and V is TRBV28; no reliable D call. The CDR3 spans 12 residues. Deletions cut 4 bases from V and 3 bases from J, with 7 bases between. Germline loops: CDR1 MDHEN, CDR2 SYDVKM. The CDR3 DNA follows: TGTGCCAGCAGTTCGGCCGGCTACGAGCAGTACTTC. It encodes CASSSAGYEQYF.

This clonotype was seen a few times. V gene TRBV29-1 combines with J gene TRBJ2-1; D not certain. V was pared by 6 bases and J by 9 bases, with 18 bases between. The germline V gene has CDR1 SQVTM and CDR2 ANQGSEA. The CDR3 extends over 13 amino acids. The CDR3 DNA is TGCAGCGTGGGGATAAGTAGTTTCGGTGAGCAGTTCTTC. Translating gives CSVGISSFGEQFF.

This clonotype was counted only a few times. The CDR3 bases are TGTGCCAGCAGCTTATTTCAAGGAGAGACCCAGTACTTC. Translation gives CASSLFQGETQYF. The chain recombines TRBV7-9 with TRBJ2-5, with D uncertain. Trimming took 2 bases from V and 4 from J, leaving 8 bases between them. Germline CDR1 and CDR2: SEHNR and FQNEAQ (reference sequence). This CDR3 has 13 residues. Together with reference TRBV7-9 and TRBJ2-5, the CDR3 gives the full variable domain: DTGVSQNPRHKITKRGQNVTFRCDPISEHNRLYWYRQTLGQGPEFLTYFQNEAQLEKSRLLSDRFSAERPKGSFSTLEIQRTEQGDSAMYLCASSLFQGETQYFGPGTRLLVL.

This clonotype came up many times. The rearrangement links TRBV4-3 to TRBJ1-3; tentatively, D is TRBD1 (6 bases). Germline CDR1 and CDR2: LGHNA and YSLEER. V shed 4 bases and J shed 5 bases, with 12 bases lying between them. This CDR3 contains 14 residues. The CDR3 reads CASSPTGGRNTIYF. The CDR3 DNA is TGCGCCAGCAGCCCCACTGGGGGCAGAAACACCATATATTTT.

V gene TRBV18 combines with J gene TRBJ2-1; D unclear. CDR1 is KGHSH, CDR2 LQKENI, per germline. Trimming removed 0 bases at V and 10 bases at J, with 13 bases between. The CDR3 consists of 14 residues. CDR3 nucleotides: TGTGCCAGCTCACCACCATCCCGGCCCGGGGAGCAGTTCTTC. It yields the protein CASSPPSRPGEQFF.

This clonotype was seen at least ten times. The chain links TRBV28 to TRBJ2-3; 10 nucleotides line up with TRBD2. Trimming removed 5 bases from V and 4 bases from J; junction bases left unmatched: 6. Per the germline V gene, CDR1 is MDHEN and CDR2 is SYDVKM. The CDR3 has 15 residues. CDR3 sequence reads: CASSLLAGASDTQYF. As DNA, the CDR3 is TGTGCCAGCAGTCTTCTAGCGGGAGCGTCAGATACGCAGTATTTT. Full variable domain (remainder filled in from reference TRBV28 and TRBJ2-3): DVKVTQSSRYLVKRTGEKVFLECVQDMDHENMFWYRQDPGLGLRLIYFSYDVKMKEKGDIPEGYSVSREKKERFSLILESASTNQTSMYLCASSLLAGASDTQYFGPGTRLTVL.

This clonotype was counted many times. The chain recombines TRBV27 with TRBJ2-5; TRBD1 might be the D (5 bases). The CDR3 runs 13 residues. Germline CDR1 reads MNHEY; CDR2 reads SMNVEV (reference sequence). Trimming stripped 3 bases from V and 6 bases from J, with 11 bases between. The CDR3 loop is CASSFTLGQTQYF. The CDR3, as DNA: TGTGCCAGCAGTTTCACGTTGGGGCAGACCCAGTACTTC.

The chain has TRBV29-1 and TRBJ1-1; D gene unclear. V gave up 3 bases and J gave up 0 bases, with 14 bases separating them. This CDR3 region has 15 residues. Germline V CDR1 and CDR2: SQVTM, ANQGSEA. The CDR3 DNA reads as TGCAGCGTTGATGATCCAGGAGTCATGAACACTGAAGCTTTCTTT. It codes for CSVDDPGVMNTEAFF. Full variable domain (rest looked up from reference TRBV29-1 and TRBJ1-1): SAVISQKPSRDICQRGTSLTIQCQVDSQVTMMFWYRQQPGQSLTLIATANQGSEATYESGFVIDKFPISRPNLTFSTLTVSNMSPEDSSIYLCSVDDPGVMNTEAFFGQGTRLTVV.

The sample holds many counts of this clonotype. The chain combines TRBV29-1 with TRBJ2-5; TRBD2 matches 11 bases. This CDR3 comprises 14 residues. The germline gives CDR1 SQVTM, CDR2 ANQGSEA. Unmatched junction bases numbered 6, after V lost 7 bases and J lost 2 bases. The CDR3 loop is CSALLAGVQETQYF. The CDR3 DNA sequence: TGCAGCGCCCTACTAGCGGGGGTTCAAGAGACCCAGTACTTC.